The 21 T cell receptor beta chains below come from one sample, sequenced in a study of blood T cell repertoires in COVID-19. Assay: immunoSEQ multiplex PCR; the TCRdb copy retains only in-frame clones and omits some. The data contain some 510,000 clones, more than 75% of them singletons. The source material was PBMCs or T cells enriched from blood (not recorded which). The receptors were sampled from a middle-aged woman who had recovered from COVID-19.

The CDR3 loop reads CASRHRNNQPQHF. The CDR3 DNA follows: TGTGCCAGCAGGCACAGAAACAATCAGCCCCAGCATTTT. The chain couples TRBV12-3 or TRBV12-4 to TRBJ1-5; D is ambiguous. The CDR3 has 13 residues. Trimming removed 6 bases at V and 3 bases at J, with 9 bases between.

This clone was picked up a small number of times. The chain couples TRBV4-3 to TRBJ2-1, with 9 bases fitting TRBD2. Trimming removed 1 base from V and 3 bases from J; junction bases left unmatched: 7. Germline assignment: CDR1 LGHNA and CDR2 YSLEER. The CDR3 contains 17 residues. CDR3 sequence reads: CASSQGVAGALYNEQFF. CDR3 nucleotides: TGCGCCAGCAGCCAAGGGGTAGCGGGAGCGCTCTACAATGAGCAGTTCTTC.

J is TRBJ1-2 and V is TRBV6-5; no firm D call. In germline, CDR1 is MNHEY, CDR2 SVGAGI. CDR3 size: 11 residues. The ends were cut back, 8 bases at V and 2 bases at J, with 6 bases in the middle. DNA for the CDR3: TGTGCCAGCTACTTCAACTATGGCTACACCTTC. Translated, it gives CASYFNYGYTF.

The V call is TRBV5-6, the J call TRBJ2-1; 7 bases are a match to TRBD2. J lost 5 bases, V lost 6 bases, and 17 bases had no gene match. The CDR3 loop spans 17 amino acids. The germline V gene has CDR1 SGHDT and CDR2 YYEEEE. The DNA of the CDR3 is TGTGCCAGCACCCCCTTTGGGGCGGGAGCCCTAAACAATGAGCAGTTCTTC. Its protein is CASTPFGAGALNNEQFF.

The chain uses TRBV14 and TRBJ2-1, with 12 bases lining up with TRBD2. This CDR3 is built from 17 residues. Germline V gives CDR1 SGHDN, CDR2 FVKESK. Trimming at V came to 6 bases and at J to 4 bases, leaving 10 bases not matched to a gene. For the CDR3, the DNA is TGTGCCAGCAGGGCAGGGGTTGGACTAGCGGGATACAATGAGCAGTTCTTC. It yields the protein CASRAGVGLAGYNEQFF.

The V and J genes are TRBV14 and TRBJ2-5, with 8 bases aligning to TRBD2. With V trimmed by 5 bases and J by 4 bases, 6 bases remained unmatched. The CDR3 spans 14 residues. In germline, CDR1 is SGHDN, CDR2 FVKESK. The CDR3 loop reads CASSATSAAETQYF. DNA for the CDR3: TGTGCCAGCAGCGCGACTAGCGCGGCAGAGACCCAGTACTTC.

The chain links TRBV18 to TRBJ1-1; no definite D call. The V gene's germline CDR1 is KGHSH and CDR2 LQKENI. The germline V and J ends were trimmed by 0 bases and 4 bases, with 9 bases remaining between them. This CDR3 is 14 amino acids long. In DNA, the CDR3 is TGTGCCAGCTCACCACCGCGGGATATCACTGAAGCTTTCTTT. Protein sequence: CASSPPRDITEAFF. Looking up the rest from reference TRBV18 and TRBJ1-1 gives the full variable domain: NAGVMQNPRHLVRRRGQEARLRCSPMKGHSHVYWYRQLPEEGLKFMVYLQKENIIDESGMPKERFSAEFPKEGPSILRIQQVVRGDSAAYFCASSPPRDITEAFFGQGTRLTVV.

The CDR3 is CASSSTSRNTQYF. CDR3 bases: TGTGCCAGCAGCTCGACTAGCAGGAATACGCAGTATTTT. The chain uses TRBV11-3 and TRBJ2-3; 7 bases are a match to TRBD2. The CDR3 is 13 amino acids. The V and J ends lost 4 bases and 7 bases, in that order; junction bases with no gene match: 5. The germline gives CDR1 SGHNT, CDR2 YENEEA.

This clone was seen a single time. The chain has TRBV6-5 and TRBJ2-1; 7 positions match TRBD2. CDR1 and CDR2 (germline): MNHEY, SVGAGI. The CDR3 spans 15 residues. V shed 6 bases and J 5 bases; nucleotides not matched to a gene: 10. CDR3 sequence reads: CASRILAVGNNEQFF. The CDR3 region has the DNA TGTGCCAGCAGGATCCTAGCGGTCGGGAACAATGAGCAGTTCTTC.

This clone was counted only a few times. V usage is TRBV2 and J usage is TRBJ1-6; 8 nucleotides match TRBD1. J gave up 6 bases and V 4 bases, and 5 bases lay outside the gene matches. The germline gives CDR1 SNHLY, CDR2 FYNNEI. This CDR3 is 15 amino acids long. The CDR3, as DNA: TGTGCCAGCAGTGTTCCAGGGGGCATTAATTCACCCCTCCACTTT. This gives the protein CASSVPGGINSPLHF.

This clone was found once. The gene calls are TRBV5-1 and TRBJ2-2; maybe TRBD1 (5 bases). CDR3 length: 17 residues. V lost 0 bases to trimming and J lost 1 base, with 13 bases between them. The germline V gene encodes CDR1 SGHRS and CDR2 YFSETQ. CDR3 DNA: TGCGCCAGCAGCTTGGCTCAACAAGGGGAGAACACCGGGGAGCTGTTTTTT. Protein: CASSLAQQGENTGELFF.

The V call is TRBV27, the J call TRBJ2-7; weak D call: TRBD1 (5 bases). V was cut by 3 bases and J by 1 base, with 13 bases left in between. Germline V gene sequence: CDR1 MNHEY, CDR2 SMNVEV (reference sequence). This CDR3 contains 15 residues. The CDR3 nucleotides are TGTGCCAGCAGTTTTGGGGCAGTTCCTTCCTACGAGCAGTACTTC. Translation: CASSFGAVPSYEQYF.

This clone has more than one count but fewer than ten. The chain combines TRBV2 with TRBJ1-1, with a weak D call TRBD1 (5 bases). V was trimmed by 0 bases and J by 6 bases, leaving 17 bases between them. The CDR3 is 16 amino acids. From germline, CDR1 is SNHLY and CDR2 FYNNEI. The CDR3 loop reads CASSEARGSPVAEAFF. Here the CDR3 DNA reads TGTGCCAGCAGTGAAGCGCGGGGCAGCCCTGTGGCTGAAGCTTTCTTT.

V is TRBV10-3 and J is TRBJ1-1; a weak D match, TRBD1 (5 bases). Trimming removed 0 bases from V and 5 bases from J, with 19 bases in between. The CDR3 covers 17 residues. CDR1 is ENHRY and CDR2 is SYGVKD in the germline V gene. The CDR3: CAISESLLFGGRTEAFF. Here the CDR3 DNA reads TGTGCCATCAGTGAGTCCCTCCTCTTCGGGGGGAGGACTGAAGCTTTCTTT.

The V gene is TRBV4-1, the J gene TRBJ2-7; possible D gene TRBD2, 5 bases. The V gene's germline CDR1 is MGHRA and CDR2 YSYEKL. The V end lost 0 bases, the J end lost 1 base, and 7 bases lay between the germline ends. There are 14 residues in the CDR3. As DNA, the CDR3 is TGCGCCAGCAGCCAAGATGAGGGATCCTACGAGCAGTACTTC. Protein: CASSQDEGSYEQYF.

Turning to this clone: The sample has other DNA sequences that encode this CDR3 too. The rearrangement joins TRBV6-2 or TRBV6-3 to TRBJ1-2, with D possibly matching TRBD1 (6 bases). Deletions cut 3 bases from V and 11 bases from J, with 13 bases between. The CDR3 spans 12 residues. CDR1 and CDR2 (germline): MNHEY, SVGEGT. The CDR3 sequence: CASSYGTHGYTF. In DNA form, the CDR3 reads TGTGCCAGCAGTTATGGGACACACGGTTACACCTTC.

The chain joins TRBV12-3 or TRBV12-4 to TRBJ2-7; 11 bases map to TRBD2. This CDR3 contains 13 residues. The V gene end was trimmed by 7 bases and the J gene end by 7 bases; junction bases not matched to a gene: 6. CDR3 sequence (DNA): TGTGCCAGCAAAATAGCGGGAGGGTGGGAGCAGTACTTC. It specifies CASKIAGGWEQYF.

This clone has only a few counts. The V and J genes are TRBV7-9 and TRBJ2-7; 12 bases are shared with TRBD2. The CDR3 covers 16 residues. CDR1 SEHNR and CDR2 FQNEAQ come from the germline V gene (reference sequence). The J segment lost 6 bases and the V segment lost 2 bases, leaving 8 bases of the junction unmatched. This CDR3 is CASSLRLAGATAEQYF. As DNA, the CDR3 is TGTGCCAGCAGCTTACGACTAGCGGGGGCCACCGCCGAGCAGTACTTC.

The chain is built from TRBV19 and TRBJ1-1; a weak D match, TRBD1 (5 bases). The V gene's germline CDR1 is LNHDA and CDR2 SQIVND (reference sequence). The CDR3 has 17 amino acids. Trimming stripped 4 bases from V and 0 bases from J, with 18 bases between. The CDR3: CASSTRTPVGVNTEAFF. The CDR3 DNA follows: TGTGCCAGTAGTACAAGGACACCAGTTGGGGTGAACACTGAAGCTTTCTTT.

This CDR3 is CATSEDRSNQPQHF. The CDR3 region has the DNA TGTGCCACCAGTGAGGACAGGAGCAATCAGCCCCAGCATTTT. This chain joins TRBV24-1 and TRBJ1-5, with 7 bases aligning to TRBD1. V was pared by 4 bases and J by 1 base, with 0 bases of the junction left unmatched. Germline CDR1 and CDR2: KGHDR and SFDVKD. CDR3 length: 14 residues.

The V gene is TRBV5-1, the J gene TRBJ1-1, with TRBD1 matching over 9 bases. Germline trimming cut 5 bases from V and 3 bases from J; bases unmatched to any gene: 2. The germline V gene encodes CDR1 SGHRS and CDR2 YFSETQ. The CDR3 consists of 13 residues. This CDR3 is CASSTGGYTEAFF. CDR3 coding DNA: TGCGCCAGCAGTACAGGGGGCTACACTGAAGCTTTCTTT.